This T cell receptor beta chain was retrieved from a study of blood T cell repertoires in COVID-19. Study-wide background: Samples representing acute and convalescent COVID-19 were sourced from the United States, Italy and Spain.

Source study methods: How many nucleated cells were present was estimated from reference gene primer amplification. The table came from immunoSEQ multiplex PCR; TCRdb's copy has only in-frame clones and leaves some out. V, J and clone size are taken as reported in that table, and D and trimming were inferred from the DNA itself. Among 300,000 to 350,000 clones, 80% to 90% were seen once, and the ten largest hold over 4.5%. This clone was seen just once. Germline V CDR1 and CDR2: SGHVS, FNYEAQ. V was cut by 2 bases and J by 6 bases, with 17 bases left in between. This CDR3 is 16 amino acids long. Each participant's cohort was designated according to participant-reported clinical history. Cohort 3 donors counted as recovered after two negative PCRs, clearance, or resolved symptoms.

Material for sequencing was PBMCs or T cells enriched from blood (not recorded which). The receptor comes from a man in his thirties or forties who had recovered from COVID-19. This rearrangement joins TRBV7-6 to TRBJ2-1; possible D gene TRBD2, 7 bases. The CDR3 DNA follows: TGTGCCAGCAGCTTAATGACGGGGGGCCTTCCCAATGAGCAGTTCTTC. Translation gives CASSLMTGGLPNEQFF. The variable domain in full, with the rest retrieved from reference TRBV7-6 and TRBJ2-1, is GAGVSQSPRYKVTKRGQDVALRCDPISGHVSLYWYRQALGQGPEFLTYFNYEAQQDKSGLPNDRFSAERPEGSISTLTIQRTEQRDSAMYRCASSLMTGGLPNEQFFGPGTRLTVL.